This TCR beta chain was profiled in a study of radiotherapy plus CTLA-4 blockade in lung cancer. Study-wide context: Patients showed objective responses in under 20% of cases, and disease control was achieved by roughly 30%.

Turning to this clone: Its specificity is unknown.

Sequenced by immunoSEQ multiplex PCR; TCRdb stores in-frame clones only, minus some. The data contain some 110,000 clones, 81% of them singletons. Findings and limits, study-wide: Reports state that early shifts in blood T cell clones, with interferon-beta, best predicted response. In blood, TCR clones derived from the tumor expanded after radiotherapy plus ipilimumab.

Focal radiation was given together with CTLA-4 blockade (ipilimumab) to patients with chemo-refractory metastatic non-small-cell lung cancer. Deletions cut 6 bases from V and 2 bases from J, with 8 bases between. Germline-derived CDR1 and CDR2 are MNHEY and SVGAGI. The length of the CDR3 is 12 residues. The sequence came from a human donor with non-small cell lung cancer that progressed on radiotherapy plus ipilimumab. Some clones in this sample may be carry-over from other donors' samples. The chain couples TRBV6-5 to TRBJ2-7; D gene unclear. The sequencing here drew on peripheral blood, taken from a patient treated with radiotherapy plus ipilimumab. The CDR3 here is CASSPFPYEQYF. CDR3 DNA sequence: TGTGCCAGCAGCCCTTTCCCCTACGAGCAGTACTTC.